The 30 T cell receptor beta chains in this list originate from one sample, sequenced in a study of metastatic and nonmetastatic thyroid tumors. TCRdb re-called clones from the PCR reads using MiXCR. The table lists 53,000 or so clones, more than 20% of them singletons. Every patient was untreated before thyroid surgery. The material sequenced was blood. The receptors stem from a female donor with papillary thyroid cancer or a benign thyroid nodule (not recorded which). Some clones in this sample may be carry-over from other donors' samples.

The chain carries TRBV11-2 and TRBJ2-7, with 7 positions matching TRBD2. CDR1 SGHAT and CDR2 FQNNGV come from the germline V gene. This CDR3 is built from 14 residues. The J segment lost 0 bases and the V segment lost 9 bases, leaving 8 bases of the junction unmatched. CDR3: CARRRGGSSYEQYF. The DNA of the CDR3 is TGTGCCAGAAGAAGGGGCGGGAGCTCCTACGAGCAGTACTTC.

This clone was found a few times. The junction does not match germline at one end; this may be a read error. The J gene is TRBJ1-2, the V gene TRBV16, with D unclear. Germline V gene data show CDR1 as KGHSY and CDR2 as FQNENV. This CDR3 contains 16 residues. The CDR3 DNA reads TGTGCCAGCATCCAAGGGAACGAAGGAATTTACTATGGCTACACCTTC. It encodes CASIQGNEGIYYGYTF.

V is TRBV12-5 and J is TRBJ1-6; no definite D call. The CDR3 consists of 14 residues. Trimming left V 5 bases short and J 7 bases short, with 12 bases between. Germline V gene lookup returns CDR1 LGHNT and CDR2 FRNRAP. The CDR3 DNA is TGTGCTAGTGGTCTCTGGACGCAGAATTCACCCCTCCACTTT. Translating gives CASGLWTQNSPLHF. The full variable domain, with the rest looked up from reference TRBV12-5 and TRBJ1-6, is DARVTQTPRHKVTEMGQEVTMRCQPILGHNTVFWYRQTMMQGLELLAYFRNRAPLDDSGMPKDRFSAEMPDATLATLKIQPSEPRDSAVYFCASGLWTQNSPLHFGNGTRLTVT.

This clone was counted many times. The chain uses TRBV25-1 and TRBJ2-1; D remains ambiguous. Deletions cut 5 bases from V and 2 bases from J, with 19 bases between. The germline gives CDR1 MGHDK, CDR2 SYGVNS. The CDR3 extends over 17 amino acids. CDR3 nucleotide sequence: TGTGCCAGCAGTAAAATCCCCGGACCGGTGACCTACAATGAGCAGTTCTTC. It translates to CASSKIPGPVTYNEQFF.

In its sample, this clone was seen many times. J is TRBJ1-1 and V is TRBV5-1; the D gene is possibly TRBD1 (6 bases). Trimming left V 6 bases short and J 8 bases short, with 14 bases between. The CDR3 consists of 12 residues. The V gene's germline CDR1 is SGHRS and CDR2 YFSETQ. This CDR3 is CASISGAREAFF. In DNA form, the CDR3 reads TGCGCCAGCATCTCGGGGGCAAGAGAAGCTTTCTTT.

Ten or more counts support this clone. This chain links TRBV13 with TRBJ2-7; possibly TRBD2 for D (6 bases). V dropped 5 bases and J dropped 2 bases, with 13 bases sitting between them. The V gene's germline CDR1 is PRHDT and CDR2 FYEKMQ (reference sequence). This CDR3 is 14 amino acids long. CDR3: CASSKEGLTYEQYF. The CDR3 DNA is TGTGCCAGCAGCAAGGAGGGACTTACCTACGAGCAGTACTTC.

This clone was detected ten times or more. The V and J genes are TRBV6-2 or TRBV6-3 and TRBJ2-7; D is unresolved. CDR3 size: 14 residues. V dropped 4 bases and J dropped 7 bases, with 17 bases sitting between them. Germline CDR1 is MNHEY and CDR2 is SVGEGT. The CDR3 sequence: CASSLVALLLEQYF. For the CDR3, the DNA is TGTGCCAGCAGTTTGGTTGCCCTCCTCTTAGAGCAGTACTTC.

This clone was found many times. CDR3 sequence reads: CASSPAGAVNEKLFF. CDR3 nucleotides: TGCGCCAGCAGCCCCGCAGGGGCCGTTAATGAAAAACTGTTTTTT. The chain joins TRBV5-1 to TRBJ1-4, with a tentative D call TRBD1 (6 bases). The V end lost 4 bases, the J end lost 4 bases, and 14 bases lay between the germline ends. The CDR3 consists of 15 residues. Looked up from germline, CDR1 is SGHRS and CDR2 is YFSETQ.

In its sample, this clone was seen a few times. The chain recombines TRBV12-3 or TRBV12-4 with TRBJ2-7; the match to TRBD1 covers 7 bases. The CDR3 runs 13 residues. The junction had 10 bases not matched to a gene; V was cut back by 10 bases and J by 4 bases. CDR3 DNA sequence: TGTGCCATCATTCCGGTACAGGGGTACGAGCAGTACTTC. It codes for CAIIPVQGYEQYF.

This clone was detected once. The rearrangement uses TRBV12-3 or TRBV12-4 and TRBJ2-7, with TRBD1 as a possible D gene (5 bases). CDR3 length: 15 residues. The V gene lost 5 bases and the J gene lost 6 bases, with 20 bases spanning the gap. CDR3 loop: CASSGTGSNPFEQYF. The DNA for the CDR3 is TGTGCCAGCAGTGGCACAGGCAGCAATCCCTTCGAGCAGTACTTC.

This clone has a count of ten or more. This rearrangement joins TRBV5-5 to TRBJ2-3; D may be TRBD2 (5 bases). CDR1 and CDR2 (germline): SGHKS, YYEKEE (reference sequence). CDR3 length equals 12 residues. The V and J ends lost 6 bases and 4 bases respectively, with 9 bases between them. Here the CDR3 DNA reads TGTGCCAGCATCCTGGGAGCAGATACGCAGTATTTT. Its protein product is CASILGADTQYF.

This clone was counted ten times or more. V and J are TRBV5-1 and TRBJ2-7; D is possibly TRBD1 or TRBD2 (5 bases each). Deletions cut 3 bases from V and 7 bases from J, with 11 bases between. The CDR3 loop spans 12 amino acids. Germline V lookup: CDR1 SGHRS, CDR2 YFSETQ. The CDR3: CASSWGGWEQYF. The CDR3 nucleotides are TGCGCCAGCAGCTGGGGCGGGTGGGAGCAGTACTTC.

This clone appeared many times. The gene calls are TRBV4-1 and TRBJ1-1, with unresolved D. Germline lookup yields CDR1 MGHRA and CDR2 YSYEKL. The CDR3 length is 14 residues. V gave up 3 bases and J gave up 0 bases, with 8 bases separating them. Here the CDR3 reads CASSHGLMNTEAFF. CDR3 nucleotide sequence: TGCGCCAGCAGCCACGGACTTATGAACACTGAAGCTTTCTTT.

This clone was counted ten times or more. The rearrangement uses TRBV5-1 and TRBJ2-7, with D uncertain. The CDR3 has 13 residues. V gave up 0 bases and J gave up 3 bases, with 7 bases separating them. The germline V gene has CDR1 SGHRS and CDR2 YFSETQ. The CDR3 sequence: CASSLVDGYEQYF. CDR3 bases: TGCGCCAGCAGCTTGGTAGATGGCTACGAGCAGTACTTC.

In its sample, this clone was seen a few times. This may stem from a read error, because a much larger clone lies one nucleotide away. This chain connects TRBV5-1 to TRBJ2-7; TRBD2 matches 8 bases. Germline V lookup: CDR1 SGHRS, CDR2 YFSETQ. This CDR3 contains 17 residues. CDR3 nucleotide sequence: TGCGCCAGCAGCTTGTACTCCACCTGCGGGAGGTCGTACGAGCGGTACTTC. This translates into CASSLYSTCGRSYERYF. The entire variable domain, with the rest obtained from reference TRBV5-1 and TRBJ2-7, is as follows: KAGVTQTPRYLIKTRGQQVTLSCSPISGHRSVSWYQQTPGQGLQFLFEYFSETQRNKGNFPGRFSGRQFSNSRSEMNVSTLELGDSALYLCASSLYSTCGRSYERYFGPGTRLTVT.

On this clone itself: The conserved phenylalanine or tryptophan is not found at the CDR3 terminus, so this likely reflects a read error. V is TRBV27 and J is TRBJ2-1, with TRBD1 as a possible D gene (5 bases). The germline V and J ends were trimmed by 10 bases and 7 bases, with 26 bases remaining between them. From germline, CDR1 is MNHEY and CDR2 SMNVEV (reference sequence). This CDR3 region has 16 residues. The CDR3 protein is CAIRAEEPSYGNEQFL. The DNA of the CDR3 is TGTGCCATCAGGGCCGAGGAGCCCTCGTACGGTAATGAGCAGTTCCTC.

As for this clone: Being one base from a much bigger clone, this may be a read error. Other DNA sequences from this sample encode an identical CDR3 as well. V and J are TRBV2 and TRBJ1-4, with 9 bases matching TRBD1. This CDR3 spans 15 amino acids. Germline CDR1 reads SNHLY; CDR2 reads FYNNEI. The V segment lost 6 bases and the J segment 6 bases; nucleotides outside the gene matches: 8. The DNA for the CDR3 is TGTGCCAGCAGGGGACAGGGTTTGATACATGAAAAACTGTTTTTT. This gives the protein CASRGQGLIHEKLFF.

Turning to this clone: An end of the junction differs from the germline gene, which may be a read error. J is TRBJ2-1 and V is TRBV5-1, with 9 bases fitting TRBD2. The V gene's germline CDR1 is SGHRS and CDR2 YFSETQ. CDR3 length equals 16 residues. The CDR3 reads CASSTLAGTSYNEQLF. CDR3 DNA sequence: TGCGCCAGCAGTACCCTAGCGGGAACCTCCTACAATGAGCAGTTATTC.

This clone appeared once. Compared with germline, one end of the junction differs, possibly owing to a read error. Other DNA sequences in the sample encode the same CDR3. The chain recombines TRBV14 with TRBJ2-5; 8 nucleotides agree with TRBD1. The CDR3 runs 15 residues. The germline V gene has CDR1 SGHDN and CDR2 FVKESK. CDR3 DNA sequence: TGTGCCAGCACCGCAATGACAGGGGCACAAGAGACCCAGTATTTC. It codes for CASTAMTGAQETQYF.

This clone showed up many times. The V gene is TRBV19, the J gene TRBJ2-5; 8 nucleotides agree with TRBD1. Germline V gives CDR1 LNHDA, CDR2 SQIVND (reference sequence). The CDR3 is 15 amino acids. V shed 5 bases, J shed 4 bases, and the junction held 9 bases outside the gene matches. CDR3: CASSGRTGNPETQYF. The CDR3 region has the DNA TGTGCCAGTAGTGGGCGGACAGGGAACCCAGAGACCCAGTACTTC. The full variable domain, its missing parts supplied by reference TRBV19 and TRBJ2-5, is DGGITQSPKYLFRKEGQNVTLSCEQNLNHDAMYWYRQDPGQGLRLIYYSQIVNDFQKGDIAEGYSVSREKKESFPLTVTSAQKNPTAFYLCASSGRTGNPETQYFGPGTRLLVL.

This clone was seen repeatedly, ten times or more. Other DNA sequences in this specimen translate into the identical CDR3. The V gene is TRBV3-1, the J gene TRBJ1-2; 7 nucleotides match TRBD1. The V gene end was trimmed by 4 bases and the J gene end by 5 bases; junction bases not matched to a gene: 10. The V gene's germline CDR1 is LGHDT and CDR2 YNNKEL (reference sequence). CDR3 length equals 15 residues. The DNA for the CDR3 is TGTGCCAGCAGCCCCACACGGACAGGCCTATATGGCTACACCTTC. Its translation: CASSPTRTGLYGYTF.

The CDR3 here is CSAVGGGVGFYEQYF. The CDR3 DNA follows: TGCAGTGCCGTAGGGGGGGGCGTAGGGTTCTACGAGCAGTACTTC. The chain employs TRBV20-1 and TRBJ2-7, with D tentatively TRBD2 (7 bases). Germline V CDR1 and CDR2: DFQATT, SNEGSKA (reference sequence). Between the trimmed V and J ends, which lost 6 bases and 3 bases, there was a span of 21 bases. This CDR3 comprises 15 residues.

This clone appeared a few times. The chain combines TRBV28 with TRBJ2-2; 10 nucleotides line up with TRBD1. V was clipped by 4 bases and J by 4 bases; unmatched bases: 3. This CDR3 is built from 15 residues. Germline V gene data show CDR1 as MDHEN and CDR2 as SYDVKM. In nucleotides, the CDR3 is TGTGCCAGCAGTTACGGACAGGGGGTCACCGGGGAGCTGTTTTTT. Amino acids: CASSYGQGVTGELFF.

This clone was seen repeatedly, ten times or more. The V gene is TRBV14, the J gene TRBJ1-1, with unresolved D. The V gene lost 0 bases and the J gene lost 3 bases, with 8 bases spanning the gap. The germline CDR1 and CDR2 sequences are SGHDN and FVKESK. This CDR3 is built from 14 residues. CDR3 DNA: TGTGCCAGCAGCCAAGAACCTTTGGACACTGAAGCTTTCTTT. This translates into CASSQEPLDTEAFF.

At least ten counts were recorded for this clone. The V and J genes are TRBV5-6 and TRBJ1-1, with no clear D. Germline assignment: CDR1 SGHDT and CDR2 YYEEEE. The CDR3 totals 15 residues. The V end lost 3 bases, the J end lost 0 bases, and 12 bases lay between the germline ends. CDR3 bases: TGTGCCAGCAGCTCCCCGCAGGTTATGAACACTGAAGCTTTCTTT. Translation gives CASSSPQVMNTEAFF.

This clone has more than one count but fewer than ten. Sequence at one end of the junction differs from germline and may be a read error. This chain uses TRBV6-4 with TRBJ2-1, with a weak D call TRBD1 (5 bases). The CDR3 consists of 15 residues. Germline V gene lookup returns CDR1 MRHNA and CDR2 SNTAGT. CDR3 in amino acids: CAISDVAGQHNEQFF. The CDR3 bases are TGTGCCATCAGTGACGTCGCAGGGCAACACAATGAGCAGTTCTTC.

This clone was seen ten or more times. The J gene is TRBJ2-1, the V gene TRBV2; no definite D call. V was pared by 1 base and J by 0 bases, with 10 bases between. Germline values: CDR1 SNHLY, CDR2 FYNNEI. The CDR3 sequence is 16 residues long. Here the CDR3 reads CASSEEANNSYNEQFF. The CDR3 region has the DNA TGTGCCAGCAGTGAAGAGGCTAACAACTCCTACAATGAGCAGTTCTTC.

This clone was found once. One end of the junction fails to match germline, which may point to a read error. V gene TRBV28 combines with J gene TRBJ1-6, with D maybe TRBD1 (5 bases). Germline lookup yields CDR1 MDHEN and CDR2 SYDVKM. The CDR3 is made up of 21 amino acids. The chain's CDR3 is CASILEWGPSVTISYNSPLHF. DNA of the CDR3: TGTGCCAGCATTTTAGAGTGGGGCCCCTCAGTCACAATCTCCTATAATTCACCCCTCCACTTT.

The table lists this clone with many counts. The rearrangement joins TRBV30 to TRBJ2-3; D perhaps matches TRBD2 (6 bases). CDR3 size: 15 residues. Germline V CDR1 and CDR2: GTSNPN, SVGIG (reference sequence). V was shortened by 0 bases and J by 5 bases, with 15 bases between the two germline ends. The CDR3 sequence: CAWSVSWAGGDTQYF. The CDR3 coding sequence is TGTGCCTGGAGTGTGAGCTGGGCCGGGGGAGATACGCAGTATTTT.

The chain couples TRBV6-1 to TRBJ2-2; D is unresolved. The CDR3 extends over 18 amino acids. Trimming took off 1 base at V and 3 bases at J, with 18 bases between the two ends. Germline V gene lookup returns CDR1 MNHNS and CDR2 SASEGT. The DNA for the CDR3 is TGTGCCAGCAGTGAAGGGCTATCGGGTTTTTCCGACACCGGGGAGCTGTTTTTT. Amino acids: CASSEGLSGFSDTGELFF.